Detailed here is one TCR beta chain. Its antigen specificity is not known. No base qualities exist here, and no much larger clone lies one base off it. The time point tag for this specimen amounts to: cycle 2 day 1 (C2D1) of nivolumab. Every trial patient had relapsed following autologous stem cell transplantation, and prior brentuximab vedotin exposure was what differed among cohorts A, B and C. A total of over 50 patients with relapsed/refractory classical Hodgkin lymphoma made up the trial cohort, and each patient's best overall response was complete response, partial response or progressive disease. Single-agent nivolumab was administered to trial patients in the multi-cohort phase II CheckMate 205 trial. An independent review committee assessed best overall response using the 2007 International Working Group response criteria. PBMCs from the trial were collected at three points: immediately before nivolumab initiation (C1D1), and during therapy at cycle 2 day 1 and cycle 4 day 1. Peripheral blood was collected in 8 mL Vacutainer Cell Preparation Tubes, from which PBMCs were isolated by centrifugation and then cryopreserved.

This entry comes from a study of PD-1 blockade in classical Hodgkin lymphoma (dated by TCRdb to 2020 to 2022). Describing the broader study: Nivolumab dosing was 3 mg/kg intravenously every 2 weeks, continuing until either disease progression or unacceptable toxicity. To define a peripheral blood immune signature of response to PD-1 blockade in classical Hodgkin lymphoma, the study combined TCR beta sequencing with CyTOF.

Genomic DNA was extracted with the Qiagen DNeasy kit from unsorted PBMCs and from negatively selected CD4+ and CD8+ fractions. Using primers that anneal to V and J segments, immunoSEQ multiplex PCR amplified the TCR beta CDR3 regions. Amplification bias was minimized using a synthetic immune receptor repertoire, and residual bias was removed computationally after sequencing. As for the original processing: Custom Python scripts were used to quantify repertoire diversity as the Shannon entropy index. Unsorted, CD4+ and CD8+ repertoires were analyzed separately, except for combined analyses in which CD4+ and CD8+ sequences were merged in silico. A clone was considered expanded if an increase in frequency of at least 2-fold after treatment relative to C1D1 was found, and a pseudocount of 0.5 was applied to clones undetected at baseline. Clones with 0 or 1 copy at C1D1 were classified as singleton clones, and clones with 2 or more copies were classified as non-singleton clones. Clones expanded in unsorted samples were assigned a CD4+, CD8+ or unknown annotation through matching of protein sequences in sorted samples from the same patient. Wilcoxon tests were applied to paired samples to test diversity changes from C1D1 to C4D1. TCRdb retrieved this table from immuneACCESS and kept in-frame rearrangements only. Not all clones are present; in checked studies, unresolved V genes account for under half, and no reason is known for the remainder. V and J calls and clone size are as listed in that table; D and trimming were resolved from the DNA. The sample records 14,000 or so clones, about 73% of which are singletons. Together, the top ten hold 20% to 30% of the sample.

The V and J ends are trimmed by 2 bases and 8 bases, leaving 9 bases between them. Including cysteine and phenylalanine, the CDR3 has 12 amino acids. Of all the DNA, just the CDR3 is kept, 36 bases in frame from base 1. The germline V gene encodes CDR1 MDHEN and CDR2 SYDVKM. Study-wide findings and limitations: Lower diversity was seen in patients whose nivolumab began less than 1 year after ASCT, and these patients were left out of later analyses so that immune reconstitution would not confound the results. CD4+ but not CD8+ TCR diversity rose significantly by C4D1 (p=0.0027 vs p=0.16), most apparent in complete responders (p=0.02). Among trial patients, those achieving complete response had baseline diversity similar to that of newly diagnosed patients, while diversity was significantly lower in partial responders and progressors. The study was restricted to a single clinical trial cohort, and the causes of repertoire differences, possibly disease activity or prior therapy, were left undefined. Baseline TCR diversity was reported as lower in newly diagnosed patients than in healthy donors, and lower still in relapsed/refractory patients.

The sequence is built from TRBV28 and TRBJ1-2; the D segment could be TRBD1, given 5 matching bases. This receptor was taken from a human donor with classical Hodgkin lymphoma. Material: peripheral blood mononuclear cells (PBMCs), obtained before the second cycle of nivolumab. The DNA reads TGTGCCAGCAGTTTAGGGGCAAGCGGCTACACCTTC. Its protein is CASSLGASGYTF.